This T cell receptor (beta chain) was recovered during a study of blood T cell repertoires in COVID-19. Across the whole study: The samples span acute and convalescent COVID-19 from the United States, Italy and Spain. In each case, the material was cDNA or gDNA derived from T cells, B-cell-depleted T cells, or PBMCs.

From germline, CDR1 is MGHRA and CDR2 YSYEKL. The CDR3 extends over 16 amino acids. V shed 1 base and J shed 7 bases, with 16 bases lying between them. Under the authors' procedure: Amplification of reference gene primers provided the estimated nucleated cell counts. Only in-frame clones appear in the TCRdb table, and some are missing; sequencing was by immunoSEQ multiplex PCR. V and J calls and clone size are those listed in that table; D and trimming were worked out from the DNA. The table records approximately 96,000 clones, approximately 84% of them present only once. The TCR comes from a woman aged 80 or over with acute or convalescent COVID-19. The chain links TRBV4-1 to TRBJ1-4; unclear D gene. Sequenced sample: peripheral blood. Here the CDR3 reads CASSQGFGGRIEKLFF. The CDR3 DNA reads TGCGCCAGCAGCCAAGGTTTTGGAGGGCGAATTGAAAAACTGTTTTTT.